These T cell receptor beta chains were read from a single sample in a study of blood T cell repertoires in COVID-19. Method: immunoSEQ multiplex PCR; TCRdb's copy keeps in-frame clones and lacks some. The data contain some 110,000 clones, roughly 84% of them singletons. The sequencing sample was made of PBMCs or T cells enriched from blood (not recorded which). These receptors were obtained from a woman aged 25 to 39 who had recovered from COVID-19. Each CDR3 is given with its conserved first and last residue. The D gene is left open where the match is weak. The listing skips clone size in some rows; elsewhere it reads once, few, many or a size class.

abundance	v_gene	j_gene	d_gene	CDR3nt	CDR3aa
NA	TRBV7-2	TRBJ2-7	NA	TGTGCCAGCAGCTTAGTCCCCTCCACTGAGCAGTACTTC	CASSLVPSTEQYF
NA	TRBV19	TRBJ1-2	NA	TGTGCCAGTAGTATGACAGTCTATGGCTACACCTTC	CASSMTVYGYTF
NA	TRBV4-1	TRBJ1-2	NA	TGCGCCAGCAGCCAAGTAAGCTCCAACTATGGCTACACCTTC	CASSQVSSNYGYTF
NA	TRBV7-9	TRBJ2-1	NA	TGTGCCAGCAGCCCGCCGCAGGGGAGCTCCTACAATGAGCAGTTCTTC	CASSPPQGSSYNEQFF
NA	TRBV29-1	TRBJ2-2	TRBD2	TGCAGCTGTATCGGGAGGGAGTTATCCGGGGAGCTGTTTTTT	CSCIGRELSGELFF
NA	TRBV28	TRBJ2-1	NA	TGTGCCAGCAGTTTGACTGGCGATGAGGATGAGCAGTTCTTC	CASSLTGDEDEQFF
NA	TRBV7-8	TRBJ2-3	NA	TGTGCCAGCAGCCCTAGCACAGATACGCAGTATTTT	CASSPSTDTQYF
once	TRBV4-3	TRBJ2-2	TRBD2	TGCGCCAGCAGCCAACTAGCGGGGCAGGGGACCGGGGAGCTGTTTTTT	CASSQLAGQGTGELFF
NA	TRBV7-9	TRBJ2-1	NA	TGTGCCAGCAGCTTAACTAGTAACAATGAGCAGTTCTTC	CASSLTSNNEQFF
NA	TRBV14	TRBJ1-3	NA	TGTGCCAGCAGCCAAGACGGCAGGTCTGGAAACACCATATATTTT	CASSQDGRSGNTIYF
NA	TRBV19	TRBJ1-1	NA	TGTGCCAGTATGCGTTTCATGAACACTGAAGCTTTCTTT	CASMRFMNTEAFF
few	TRBV18	TRBJ2-7	TRBD1	TGTGCCAGCTCACCAAGGGACAGGGACCGCGAGCAGTACTTC	CASSPRDRDREQYF
NA	TRBV19	TRBJ1-5	NA	TGTGCCAGTAGCTCAGGGGCGAGGAGCAATCAGCCCCAGCATTTT	CASSSGARSNQPQHF
once	TRBV29-1	TRBJ2-7	NA	TGCAGCGTTGAAGGGCAGGGCTACGAGCAGTACTTC	CSVEGQGYEQYF
NA	TRBV3-1/TRBV3-2	TRBJ2-7	TRBD2	TGTGCCAGCAGCCAAGGGTTAGCGGGAGGGAGTCGATACGAGCAGTACTTC	CASSQGLAGGSRYEQYF
NA	TRBV7-8	TRBJ1-2	NA	TGTGCCAGCAGCTTAGCGACGGACACCCCCCTCTATGGCTACACCTTC	CASSLATDTPLYGYTF
NA	TRBV7-3	TRBJ2-3	NA	TGTGCCAGCAGCTTAAAGGGGTTCCGCACAGATACGCAGTATTTT	CASSLKGFRTDTQYF
NA	TRBV7-9	TRBJ2-7	NA	TGTGCCAGCAGCTTGAAGGGACTCGAGATGGGCGAGCAGTACTTC	CASSLKGLEMGEQYF
NA	TRBV18	TRBJ2-6	NA	TGTGCCAGCTCACGGGACAGTGGACTATCTGGGGCCAACGTCCTGACTTTC	CASSRDSGLSGANVLTF
NA	TRBV28	TRBJ2-4	TRBD1	TGTGCCAGCAGTTCCAGGGACAGGAGAAACATTCAGTACTTC	CASSSRDRRNIQYF
NA	TRBV28	TRBJ1-6	NA	TGTGCCAGCACCTCTGGTCTAGGTAGTTCACCCCTCCACTTT	CASTSGLGSSPLHF
NA	TRBV6-5	TRBJ2-3	TRBD1	TGTGCCCTCAGGGGGGATACGCAGTATTTT	CALRGDTQYF
NA	TRBV7-8	TRBJ1-1	TRBD1	TGTGCCAGCAGCTTAACCCCGGGACAGGGGGAGGACACTGAAGCTTTCTTT	CASSLTPGQGEDTEAFF
NA	TRBV28	TRBJ1-6	TRBD1	TGTGCCAGCAGTTTAGGGACAGTATCGGCAGGGGGCTCCTATAATTCACCCCTCCACTTT	CASSLGTVSAGGSYNSPLHF
NA	TRBV7-9	TRBJ1-1	NA	TGTGCCAGCAGCCCTAGACAGAGAGTCGCTGAAGCTTTCTTT	CASSPRQRVAEAFF
few	TRBV5-5	TRBJ2-3	TRBD2	TGTGCCAGCAGCGCCGAGGCGGGAGCCCTTTCCACAGATACGCAGTATTTT	CASSAEAGALSTDTQYF
NA	TRBV5-1	TRBJ1-2	TRBD1	TGCGCCAGCAGCTTCAGGCGACAGGGGGATGGCTACACCTTC	CASSFRRQGDGYTF
NA	TRBV14	TRBJ2-5	NA	TGTGCCAGCAGCCAGCGTCCTTGGGGGCCGGAGACCCAGTACTTC	CASSQRPWGPETQYF
NA	TRBV4-3	TRBJ1-1	NA	TGCGCCAGCAGCCAAGATATCGTCCGAGCGAACACTGAAGCTTTCTTT	CASSQDIVRANTEAFF
once	TRBV2	TRBJ2-2	NA	TGTGCCAGCAGGGCCGGCCCGGGCGGGGAGCTGTTTTTT	CASRAGPGGELFF
NA	TRBV30	TRBJ2-6	NA	TGTGCCTGGAGTCCCCGCCGGCCCTTAGCCAACTCTGGGGCCAACGTCCTGACTTTC	CAWSPRRPLANSGANVLTF
NA	TRBV28	TRBJ2-3	NA	TGTGCCAGCAGCACGGACTACACAGATACGCAGTATTTT	CASSTDYTDTQYF
few	TRBV28	TRBJ1-2	NA	TGTGCCAGCACCCAAGGCAGGAGGGCGGGTGGCTACACCTTC	CASTQGRRAGGYTF
NA	TRBV6-5	TRBJ2-5	TRBD1	TGTGCCAGCAGTTACTCGAGGACAGGGCAAGAGACCCAGTACTTC	CASSYSRTGQETQYF
NA	TRBV29-1	TRBJ2-7	TRBD2	TGCAGCATACAAGTTGGACTAGCGAGATACGAGCAGTACTTC	CSIQVGLARYEQYF
NA	TRBV19	TRBJ1-5	NA	TGTGCCAGTAGTATCGGCAGGGGCGGGCAGCCCCAGCATTTT	CASSIGRGGQPQHF
few	TRBV30	TRBJ2-7	NA	TGTGCCTGGACCACAACCTACGAGCAGTACTTC	CAWTTTYEQYF
NA	TRBV6-2/TRBV6-3	TRBJ2-1	TRBD2	TGTGCCAGCAGTTCGAGCGGGGGGTCCTACAATGAGCAGTTCTTC	CASSSSGGSYNEQFF
NA	TRBV9	TRBJ2-2	TRBD1	TGTGCCAGTCACCGGGACAGGAGCACCGGGGAGCTGTTTTTT	CASHRDRSTGELFF
few	TRBV7-9	TRBJ2-2	NA	TGTGCCAGCAGCTTATTCGCAGGGACGAACACCGGGGAGCTGTTTTTT	CASSLFAGTNTGELFF
NA	TRBV4-2	TRBJ2-3	TRBD1	TGTGCCAGCAATCGCGACAGGGTCACAGATACGCAGTATTTT	CASNRDRVTDTQYF
NA	TRBV19	TRBJ1-4	TRBD1	TGTGCCAGTAGTATACGGGACAGCCCGGGGAATGAAAAACTGTTTTTT	CASSIRDSPGNEKLFF
NA	TRBV28	TRBJ1-5	NA	TGTGCCAGCAGTTTTCCCACAACTACTGTGAGGAGCAATCAGCCCCAGCATTTT	CASSFPTTTVRSNQPQHF
NA	TRBV7-2	TRBJ1-1	NA	TGTGCCAGCAGCTTAGAGGGGGGGCTCACTGAAGCTTTCTTT	CASSLEGGLTEAFF
NA	TRBV4-3	TRBJ2-1	NA	TGCGCCAGCAGCCAATCCGTAGCAAACAATGAGCAGTTCTTC	CASSQSVANNEQFF
NA	TRBV19	TRBJ2-3	NA	TGTGCCAGTAGTATAGATAGAGGAGATACGCAGTATTTT	CASSIDRGDTQYF
NA	TRBV24-1	TRBJ2-3	NA	TGTGCCACCAGTGATCCCCCCACAGGCACAGATACGCAGTATTTT	CATSDPPTGTDTQYF
NA	TRBV6-2/TRBV6-3	TRBJ1-2	NA	TGTGCCAGCAGTTACTCGAGGAGTTCCGGCTATGGCTACACCTTC	CASSYSRSSGYGYTF
NA	TRBV5-1	TRBJ2-7	NA	TGCGCCAGCAGCTTGGTCTGGGGCGGGGTTTCCTACGAGCAGTACTTC	CASSLVWGGVSYEQYF
NA	TRBV19	TRBJ2-1	NA	TGTGCCAGTAGTACCCAATACAATGAGCAGTTCTTC	CASSTQYNEQFF